One and the same sample provided the 23 T cell receptor beta chains below, sequenced in a study of control samples from healthy donors and cancer patients (dated by TCRdb to the early 2020s). The library came from the immunoSEQ multiplex PCR assay. What TCRdb holds here is the immuneACCESS table cut down to in-frame rearrangements. Part of the clones is not present; checked against another copy, under half of the missing clones reflect an unresolved V gene, and the others are unexplained. The table for this sample lists 140,000 to 150,000 clones; around 90% of them were counted only once. The biggest ten clones account for approximately 3% of the sample. The sample was blood. These receptors were collected from a man aged 25 to 40 in good health.

V and J are TRBV5-1 and TRBJ1-2; D not resolved. The CDR3 consists of 11 residues. Germline-derived CDR1 and CDR2 are SGHRS and YFSETQ. V was trimmed by 0 bases and J by 7 bases, leaving 4 bases between them. CDR3 nucleotides: TGCGCCAGCAGCTTGGCCGGTGGCTACACCTTC. It encodes CASSLAGGYTF.

This sequence joins TRBV12-3 or TRBV12-4 and TRBJ2-3; D ambiguous. CDR3 length: 13 residues. The germline V and J ends were trimmed by 3 bases and 2 bases, with 6 bases remaining between them. CDR3 sequence: CASSLYFTDTQYF. The DNA for the CDR3 is TGTGCCAGCAGTTTGTATTTCACAGATACGCAGTATTTT.

This clone was recorded only once. This rearrangement joins TRBV7-2 to TRBJ1-2, with D uncertain. The V and J ends lost 1 base and 8 bases respectively, with 11 bases between them. This CDR3 comprises 13 residues. CDR1 is SGHTA and CDR2 is FQGNSA in the germline V gene. CDR3 bases: TGTGCCAGCAGCTTAGTCGGGGTTGGCGGCTACACCTTC. Its translation is CASSLVGVGGYTF. The full variable domain, rest sourced from reference TRBV7-2 and TRBJ1-2, is GAGVSQSPSNKVTEKGKDVELRCDPISGHTALYWYRQSLGQGLEFLIYFQGNSAPDKSGLPSDRFSAERTGGSVSTLTIQRTQQEDSAVYLCASSLVGVGGYTFGSGTRLTVV.

The gene calls are TRBV7-9 and TRBJ2-7; TRBD1 agrees at 7 bases. V lost 2 bases to trimming and J lost 0 bases; unmatched junction nucleotides: 4. The germline CDR1 and CDR2 sequences are SEHNR and FQNEAQ (reference sequence). The CDR3 consists of 15 residues. CDR3 bases: TGTGCCAGCAGCTTACTAACAGGGGCCTCCTACGAGCAGTACTTC. Translation: CASSLLTGASYEQYF.

The chain combines TRBV11-2 with TRBJ2-1, with D unresolved. V was cut by 1 base and J by 7 bases, with 5 bases left in between. This CDR3 spans 12 amino acids. Germline CDR1 is SGHAT and CDR2 is FQNNGV. The CDR3 coding sequence is TGTGCCAGCAGCTTAGGAGAGAATGAGCAGTTCTTC. Its translation is CASSLGENEQFF.

This sequence joins TRBV6-1 and TRBJ2-1, with TRBD2 matching 10 bases. Germline V gene lookup returns CDR1 MNHNS and CDR2 SASEGT. After removal of 4 bases from V and 4 bases from J, the junction contained 7 bases not matched to a gene. There are 16 residues in the CDR3. This CDR3 reads CASSVGTSGVYNEQFF. DNA of the CDR3: TGTGCCAGCAGTGTAGGAACTAGCGGGGTGTACAATGAGCAGTTCTTC.

The V call is TRBV10-3, the J call TRBJ2-3; 10 bases map to TRBD1. The J segment lost 1 base and the V segment lost 6 bases, leaving 4 bases of the junction unmatched. CDR1 is ENHRY, CDR2 SYGVKD, per germline. This CDR3 has 15 residues. CDR3 sequence reads: CAIRTGTGGTDTQYF. For the CDR3, the DNA is TGTGCCATCAGGACAGGGACAGGGGGCACAGATACGCAGTATTTT.

This chain connects TRBV25-1 to TRBJ2-7; 8 bases align to TRBD2. This CDR3 is 14 amino acids long. Germline CDR1 MGHDK, CDR2 SYGVNS. The J segment lost 4 bases and the V segment lost 5 bases, leaving 7 bases of the junction unmatched. The CDR3 spells CASSPGTSNYEQYF. In DNA, the CDR3 is TGTGCCAGCAGTCCCGGGACTAGTAATTACGAGCAGTACTTC.

This clone came up a few times. The chain links TRBV19 to TRBJ1-1, with 9 bases identical to TRBD1. The CDR3 extends over 14 amino acids. Per the germline V gene, CDR1 is LNHDA and CDR2 is SQIVND (reference sequence). The ends lost 10 bases at V and 2 bases at J; junction bases unmatched: 8. For the CDR3, the DNA is TGTGCCACCAGTCAGGGACAGGGAAACACTGAAGCTTTCTTT. It yields the protein CATSQGQGNTEAFF.

The chain joins TRBV25-1 to TRBJ1-2; D may be TRBD1 (6 bases). CDR3 length: 14 amino acids. The germline V and J ends were trimmed by 1 base and 5 bases, with 11 bases remaining between them. Per the germline V gene, CDR1 is MGHDK and CDR2 is SYGVNS. The CDR3 sequence is CASSESTGSYGYTF. For the CDR3, the DNA is TGTGCCAGCAGTGAATCGACAGGTTCTTATGGCTACACCTTC.

The J gene is TRBJ2-1, the V gene TRBV7-3; 13 nucleotides agree with TRBD2. CDR1 and CDR2 (germline): SGHTA, FQGTGA. J was trimmed by 5 bases and V by 5 bases; bases with no gene match: 6. This CDR3 has 16 amino acids. CDR3 nucleotide sequence: TGTGCCAGCAGCCCGAGGACTAGCGGGGGTCACAATGAGCAGTTCTTC. Translated: CASSPRTSGGHNEQFF.

This clone came up a few times. The gene calls are TRBV19 and TRBJ1-1; no reliable D call. Deletions cut 1 base from V and 5 bases from J, with 8 bases between. Germline CDR1 is LNHDA and CDR2 is SQIVND (reference sequence). The CDR3 totals 13 residues. The CDR3 reads CASSIVTGTEAFF. As DNA, the CDR3 is TGTGCCAGTAGTATAGTTACGGGGACTGAAGCTTTCTTT.

As to this clone: Other nucleotide sequences from this sample produce the same CDR3. CDR3 nucleotides: TGTGCCAGCAGCCGGACCTACGAGCAGTACTTC. This encodes CASSRTYEQYF. The genes are TRBV5-6 and TRBJ2-7; no reliable D call. The CDR3 is made up of 11 amino acids. V was cut by 4 bases and J by 2 bases, with 4 bases left in between. Per germline, CDR1 SGHDT and CDR2 YYEEEE. Based on the CDR3 plus reference TRBV5-6 and TRBJ2-7, the full variable domain is DAGVTQSPTHLIKTRGQQVTLRCSPKSGHDTVSWYQQALGQGPQFIFQYYEEEERQRGNFPDRFSGHQFPNYSSELNVNALLLGDSALYLCASSRTYEQYFGPGTRLTVT.

The chain recombines TRBV21-1 with TRBJ2-3; TRBD1 is taken as the D call from the table, unchecked against the DNA. TRBV21-1 is given as a pseudogene. The CDR3 runs to 20 residues. The chain's CDR3 is CASINQGQGRILSSTDTQYF. Here the CDR3 DNA reads TGTGCCAGCATTAATCAGGGACAGGGGCGAATACTTTCTAGCACAGATACGCAGTATTTT.

This sequence joins TRBV11-3 and TRBJ1-1; D not resolved. CDR1 is SGHNT, CDR2 YENEEA, per germline. The CDR3 spans 17 residues. The V gene lost 4 bases and the J gene lost 0 bases, with 18 bases spanning the gap. The CDR3: CASSSRWRLNLNTEAFF. For the CDR3, the DNA is TGTGCCAGCAGCTCCCGGTGGAGACTTAACTTGAACACTGAAGCTTTCTTT.

The rearrangement uses TRBV6-5 and TRBJ1-2; D may be TRBD1 (6 bases). Germline V CDR1 and CDR2: MNHEY, SVGAGI. V was shortened by 6 bases and J by 2 bases, with 13 bases between the two germline ends. The CDR3 consists of 14 residues. The CDR3 spells CASSDMTGNYGYTF. CDR3 coding DNA: TGTGCCAGCAGCGATATGACAGGAAACTATGGCTACACCTTC.

V and J are TRBV10-3 and TRBJ1-2; 7 positions match TRBD1. The CDR3 is 14 residues long. V lost 0 bases to trimming and J lost 3 bases; unmatched junction nucleotides: 1. The germline V gene encodes CDR1 ENHRY and CDR2 SYGVKD. The CDR3 here is CAISESDRYYGYTF. The CDR3 DNA sequence: TGTGCCATCAGTGAGTCGGACAGGTACTATGGCTACACCTTC.

The rearrangement joins TRBV29-1 to TRBJ1-1; D gene uncertain. The ends were cut back, 7 bases at V and 4 bases at J, with 16 bases in the middle. The CDR3 is made up of 13 amino acids. Germline V lookup: CDR1 SQVTM, CDR2 ANQGSEA. CDR3 in DNA: TGCAGCGCCGGCGGAGCCGAGGGCACTGAAGCTTTCTTT. Translating it yields CSAGGAEGTEAFF.

The CDR3 protein is CASSQEGGSSYEQYF. Here the CDR3 DNA reads TGCGCCAGCAGCCAAGAAGGGGGAAGCTCCTACGAGCAGTACTTC. This chain uses TRBV4-1 with TRBJ2-7, with D possibly being TRBD1 (6 bases). Trimming took 0 bases from V and 0 from J, leaving 9 bases between them. The CDR3 spans 15 residues. Germline CDR1 MGHRA, CDR2 YSYEKL.

The chain combines TRBV4-1 with TRBJ2-1, with 7 bases lining up with TRBD1. Germline CDR1 is MGHRA and CDR2 is YSYEKL. The V and J ends lost 5 bases and 9 bases, in that order; junction bases with no gene match: 4. The CDR3 loop spans 12 amino acids. The CDR3 region has the DNA TGCGCCAGCAGCTCACAGGGGCCTGAGCAGTTCTTC. This codes for CASSSQGPEQFF.

The chain is built from TRBV2 and TRBJ1-3; weak D call: TRBD1 (5 bases). The CDR3 totals 15 residues. The germline V gene encodes CDR1 SNHLY and CDR2 FYNNEI. V was clipped by 1 base and J by 2 bases, with 9 bases between them. The CDR3 DNA follows: TGTGCCAGCAGTGAAGTTACAGGCACTGGAAACACCATATATTTT. The encoded protein is CASSEVTGTGNTIYF.

The chain has TRBV6-5 and TRBJ1-2, with 8 nucleotides matching TRBD1. Per germline, CDR1 MNHEY and CDR2 SVGAGI. Losses at the gene ends were 8 bases for V and 8 bases for J; bases not matched to a gene: 10. The CDR3 is 13 amino acids. CDR3 nucleotides: TGTGCCAGCGGAGGGCGGGGGGACAGGGGCTACACCTTC. Amino acid sequence: CASGGRGDRGYTF.

The chain employs TRBV15 and TRBJ1-6; D unresolved. Trimming removed 0 bases from V and 5 bases from J, with 5 bases in between. Germline V gene lookup returns CDR1 LNHNV and CDR2 YYDKDF (reference sequence). CDR3 size: 14 residues. The CDR3 here is CATSRDGDNSPLHF. CDR3 coding DNA: TGTGCCACCAGCAGAGACGGGGATAATTCACCCCTCCACTTT.